These 19 T cell receptor beta chains were all obtained from the same sample, sequenced in a study of human T cells and chemical hapten exposure. Time point defined: patch test 1, 2 weeks after DPC sensitization. Treatment specified: therapeutic diphenylcyclopropenone sensitization with weekly scalp DPC. Each CDR3 protein is one row after TCRdb ran MiXCR on the RACE reads. The sample yields around 120,000 distinct CDR3 sequences, 12% to 15% seen once. This specimen was whole blood, taken in connection with sensitization to the hapten diphenylcyclopropenone (DPC). All receptors derive from a man aged 18-30 years with alopecia areata. Some clones in this sample may be carry-over from other donors' samples.

The V call is TRBV4-1, the J call TRBJ2-3, with D unresolved. CDR1 and CDR2 (germline): MGHRA, YSYEKL. The CDR3 covers 15 residues. V gave up 6 bases and J gave up 3 bases, with 16 bases separating them. The chain's CDR3 is CASSNPQRATDTQYF. As DNA, the CDR3 is TGCGCCAGCAGTAACCCACAAAGGGCGACAGATACGCAGTATTTT.

This clonotype was detected many times. CDR3 DNA: TGTGCCAGCAGGCCCTTGGGGCGTTTCAATCAGCCCCAGCATTTT. This sequence encodes CASRPLGRFNQPQHF. The rearrangement uses TRBV28 and TRBJ1-5; D is possibly TRBD1 (5 bases). The CDR3 is 15 residues long. Germline V gene data show CDR1 as MDHEN and CDR2 as SYDVKM. V shed 6 bases and J shed 3 bases, with 15 bases lying between them. Filled out from reference TRBV28 and TRBJ1-5, the complete variable domain reads DVKVTQSSRYLVKRTGEKVFLECVQDMDHENMFWYRQDPGLGLRLIYFSYDVKMKEKGDIPEGYSVSREKKERFSLILESASTNQTSMYLCASRPLGRFNQPQHFGDGTRLSIL.

This chain uses TRBV29-1 with TRBJ2-7; D gene ambiguous. V was clipped by 0 bases and J by 5 bases, with 14 bases between them. CDR3 length equals 14 residues. Germline CDR1 is SQVTM and CDR2 is ANQGSEA. CDR3 region: CSVEDEAGVDEQYF. In DNA, the CDR3 is TGCAGCGTTGAAGATGAGGCAGGCGTCGACGAGCAGTACTTC.

Regarding this clonotype: Germline and junction disagree at one end, which may indicate a read error. The V call is TRBV20-1, the J call TRBJ1-5; maybe TRBD1 (6 bases). This CDR3 is built from 11 residues. Germline CDR1 DFQATT, CDR2 SNEGSKA (reference sequence). DNA for the CDR3: TGCAGTGCTCAGGCCCGGGACATCGGATTCTTT. Its protein is CSAQARDIGFF.

V usage is TRBV6-2 or TRBV6-3 and J usage is TRBJ1-6; D uncertain. The germline gives CDR1 MNHEY, CDR2 SVGEGT. The CDR3 has 16 residues. V lost 0 bases to trimming and J lost 10 bases, with 16 bases between them. The CDR3, as DNA: TGTGCCAGCAGTTACTCTCGGTCAGTAACCAACTCACCCCTCCACTTT. Translation gives CASSYSRSVTNSPLHF.

The genes are TRBV7-3 and TRBJ1-1, with D tentatively TRBD1 (6 bases). Trimming shortened V by 4 bases and J by 4 bases, and 16 bases separated the two germline ends. Germline V lookup: CDR1 SGHTA, CDR2 FQGTGA. This CDR3 is 15 amino acids long. The CDR3 DNA follows: TGTGCCAGCAGCTCGCAGACAGGTCGGGCCACTGAAGCTTTCTTT. Translation: CASSSQTGRATEAFF.

This clonotype was observed a few times. This chain links TRBV5-6 with TRBJ1-1; TRBD1 is a possible D gene (6 bases). CDR3 length: 16 amino acids. Germline lookup yields CDR1 SGHDT and CDR2 YYEEEE. V dropped 0 bases and J dropped 0 bases, with 12 bases sitting between them. Here the CDR3 reads CASSLVTGPMNTEAFF. The DNA for the CDR3 is TGTGCCAGCAGCTTGGTAACAGGGCCCATGAACACTGAAGCTTTCTTT. The whole variable domain, remainder taken from reference TRBV5-6 and TRBJ1-1, is DAGVTQSPTHLIKTRGQQVTLRCSPKSGHDTVSWYQQALGQGPQFIFQYYEEEERQRGNFPDRFSGHQFPNYSSELNVNALLLGDSALYLCASSLVTGPMNTEAFFGQGTRLTVV.

This clonotype turned up a few times. The chain employs TRBV20-1 and TRBJ1-5; no firm D call. Looked up from germline, CDR1 is DFQATT and CDR2 is SNEGSKA (reference sequence). The CDR3 covers 16 residues. The V end lost 6 bases, the J end lost 3 bases, and 21 bases lay between the germline ends. CDR3 amino acids: CSAQSGRFWDNQPQHF. CDR3 coding DNA: TGCAGTGCCCAGAGCGGGCGTTTTTGGGACAATCAGCCCCAGCATTTT.

The CDR3 nucleotides read TGTGCCAGCAGTACCTCACAGGGACAAGAGACCCAGTACTTC. Its protein product is CASSTSQGQETQYF. This chain uses TRBV27 with TRBJ2-5, with D possibly matching TRBD1 (6 bases). The CDR3 runs to 14 residues. Germline CDR1 is MNHEY and CDR2 is SMNVEV (reference sequence). V lost 5 bases to trimming and J lost 2 bases, with 12 bases between them.

The rearrangement uses TRBV7-9 and TRBJ2-4, with no clear D. V was shortened by 1 base and J by 9 bases, with 10 bases between the two germline ends. Germline V gene data show CDR1 as SEHNR and CDR2 as FQNEAQ (reference sequence). The CDR3 length is 13 residues. The CDR3 DNA sequence: TGTGCCAGCAGCTTAGGGGCAATCGGCATTCAGTACTTC. This sequence encodes CASSLGAIGIQYF.

Ten or more counts support this clonotype. The chain has TRBV5-1 and TRBJ1-2; possible D gene TRBD1, 6 bases. This CDR3 is 14 amino acids long. Trimming left V 0 bases short and J 4 bases short, with 10 bases between. Per the germline V gene, CDR1 is SGHRS and CDR2 is YFSETQ. CDR3 loop: CASSLDGGAYGYTF. The CDR3 coding sequence is TGCGCCAGCAGCTTGGATGGGGGCGCCTATGGCTACACCTTC. Combining the CDR3 with reference TRBV5-1 and TRBJ1-2 gives the whole variable domain KAGVTQTPRYLIKTRGQQVTLSCSPISGHRSVSWYQQTPGQGLQFLFEYFSETQRNKGNFPGRFSGRQFSNSRSEMNVSTLELGDSALYLCASSLDGGAYGYTFGSGTRLTVV.

There are many counts of this clonotype. The rearrangement uses TRBV6-2 or TRBV6-3 and TRBJ1-6, with a tentative D call TRBD1 (6 bases). The V end was cut by 6 bases, the J end by 6 bases, with 9 bases between. Germline CDR1 is MNHEY and CDR2 is SVGEGT. The CDR3 sequence is 13 residues long. The DNA for the CDR3 is TGTGCCAGCAGAACAGGGTTTAATTCACCCCTCCACTTT. This sequence encodes CASRTGFNSPLHF.

This clonotype was seen a handful of times. V and J are TRBV29-1 and TRBJ1-3; D perhaps matches TRBD1 (6 bases). Trimming took off 7 bases at V and 5 bases at J, with 15 bases between the two ends. Germline V lookup: CDR1 SQVTM, CDR2 ANQGSEA. This CDR3 comprises 13 residues. The CDR3 here is CSAETGPRNTIYF. The CDR3 DNA reads TGCAGCGCTGAGACAGGCCCCCGAAACACCATATATTTT.

This chain links TRBV27 with TRBJ2-3, with D possibly matching TRBD2 (7 bases). Per germline, CDR1 MNHEY and CDR2 SMNVEV (reference sequence). Trimming removed 2 bases at V and 3 bases at J, with 15 bases between. The CDR3 sequence is 16 residues long. Written as DNA, the CDR3 is TGTGCCAGCAGTTTAGGCCCCGGGGGGCTTACAGATACGCAGTATTTT. As protein: CASSLGPGGLTDTQYF.

This sequence joins TRBV19 and TRBJ1-5, with 8 bases that match TRBD1. V was clipped by 5 bases and J by 3 bases; unmatched bases: 6. The CDR3 contains 15 residues. Germline CDR1 and CDR2: LNHDA and SQIVND (reference sequence). The CDR3 here is CASSPRTGLNQPQHF. CDR3 bases: TGTGCCAGTAGTCCGCGGACAGGGCTCAATCAGCCCCAGCATTTT.

This clonotype showed up just a few times. This chain uses TRBV5-4 with TRBJ2-1; the D gene could be TRBD1 or TRBD2 (5 bases each). V lost 5 bases to trimming and J lost 6 bases, with 21 bases between them. Germline V gives CDR1 SGHNT, CDR2 YYREEE (reference sequence). The CDR3 is 16 amino acids. CDR3 in DNA: TGTGCCAGCAGAAAGATCCGGGAATATGGGGGCAATGAGCAGTTCTTC. It encodes CASRKIREYGGNEQFF.

This clonotype appeared a few times. The rearrangement uses TRBV7-8 and TRBJ2-2, with TRBD2 identical over 9 bases. The CDR3 totals 19 residues. Per the germline V gene, CDR1 is SGHVS and CDR2 is FQNEAQ. V trimming: 1 base; J trimming: 3 bases; junction bases outside the gene matches: 12. The CDR3 sequence is CASSLVRLAGVEDTGELFF. Here the CDR3 DNA reads TGTGCCAGCAGCTTAGTACGGTTAGCGGGGGTCGAGGACACCGGGGAGCTGTTTTTT. The variable domain in full, completed from reference TRBV7-8 and TRBJ2-2, reads GAGVSQSPRYKVAKRGQDVALRCDPISGHVSLFWYQQALGQGPEFLTYFQNEAQLDKSGLPSDRFFAERPEGSVSTLKIQRTQQEDSAVYLCASSLVRLAGVEDTGELFFGEGSRLTVL.

This chain links TRBV6-2 or TRBV6-3 with TRBJ1-5, with D possibly TRBD1 on 5 matching bases. Trimming stripped 2 bases from V and 5 bases from J, with 16 bases between. Germline V gene lookup returns CDR1 MNHEY and CDR2 SVGEGT. This CDR3 spans 16 amino acids. CDR3 bases: TGTGCCAGCAGTTACCTCAGACAGTCCGTTGATCAGCCCCAGCATTTT. Its protein is CASSYLRQSVDQPQHF.

V usage is TRBV21-1 and J usage is TRBJ2-2; the table's D call, TRBD1, has no DNA check behind it. TRBV21-1 counts as a pseudogene. CDR3 length equals 17 residues. CDR3 bases: TGTGCCAGCAGCCACGAAAGCGGGGGGCGAAACACCGGGGAGCTGTTTTTT. Its protein is CASSHESGGRNTGELFF.